This T cell receptor (beta chain) was recorded in a study of vaccination effects on CD4 cells after COVID-19. Study details: Two doses of either BNT162b2 or mRNA-1273 were given to each participant. General study findings and limits: A shortage of convalescent patients and an absence of early post-infection timepoints characterized the study.

Isolation of CD4+ T cells took place after 10 to 11 days of culture. All vaccine recipients tested negative for nucleocapsid antibodies and had never contracted SARS-CoV-2 infection. As concerns this clone: What it recognizes is unknown.

Using immunoSEQ multiplex PCR, the repertoire was profiled, and TCRdb retains in-frame clones only, with some absent. The table has some 50,000 clones, roughly three fifths seen once; the top ten hold roughly 6%. V lost 5 bases to trimming and J lost 0 bases, with 17 bases between them. Germline loops: CDR1 SGHTA, CDR2 FQGNSA. This CDR3 is built from 17 residues. This sequence was found in a human donor who received a COVID-19 vaccine. This chain joins TRBV7-2 and TRBJ2-1; D unresolved. Sequenced material: CD4+ T cells from PBMCs cultured without peptide, taken before COVID-19 vaccination. The CDR3 DNA sequence: TGTGCCAGCAGCCAAATTAGAACGTACAGCTCCTACAATGAGCAGTTCTTC. Encoded protein: CASSQIRTYSSYNEQFF.